What follows is one T cell receptor beta chain and its context. Negative isolation yielded CD8+ and CD4+ T cells; FACS enriched TEMRA cells. With random hexamers, roughly 0.45 to 1 ug RNA was reverse transcribed. Amplification of TCR beta CDR3 by immunoSEQ multiplex PCR spanned 54 Vbeta and 13 Jbeta. TCRdb reprocessed the immunoSEQ multiplex PCR reads via MiXCR and lists one record per CDR3 protein. The sample lists about 140,000 distinct CDR3 sequences, 95% occurring once. This specimen belongs to a study of CD8 T cells in Susac syndrome. Germline V gene sequence: CDR1 MGHDK, CDR2 SYGVNS. Trimming cost V 9 bases and J 4 bases; bases outside gene matches: 13. The CDR3 contains 15 residues.

V and J are TRBV25-1 and TRBJ2-5; TRBD2 agrees at 8 bases. Source material: CD4+ T cells from PBMCs. The TCR comes from a human donor with Susac syndrome. CDR3 sequence (DNA): TGTGCCAGACCTATTCTAGCGGGCGGCACAGAGACCCAGTACTTC. Its protein product is CARPILAGGTETQYF.